Listed here are 7 T cell receptor beta chains from one sample, sequenced in a study of PD-1 blockade in classical Hodgkin lymphoma. Time point described: newly diagnosed, previously untreated cHL patient sample. Assay: immunoSEQ multiplex PCR; the TCRdb copy retains only in-frame clones and omits some. The sample carries roughly 68,000 clones, nearly 95% recorded once. The specimen was peripheral blood mononuclear cells (PBMCs). The receptor set was obtained from a human donor with classical Hodgkin lymphoma.

This chain connects TRBV6-1 to TRBJ1-6; the D is unclear. Germline CDR1 MNHNS, CDR2 SASEGT. This CDR3 region has 16 residues. Trimming took off 4 bases at V and 2 bases at J, with 12 bases between the two ends. The DNA of the CDR3 is TGTGCCAGCAGTGTAGATCCCCCGGCCTATAATTCACCCCTCCACTTT. Translation: CASSVDPPAYNSPLHF.

The rearrangement links TRBV10-3 to TRBJ2-7; 8 nucleotides agree with TRBD2. The CDR3 runs 16 residues. CDR1 and CDR2 (germline): ENHRY, SYGVKD. After removal of 10 bases from V and 6 bases from J, the junction contained 20 bases not matched to a gene. The CDR3 sequence: CASYQPSGGGIFEQYF. For the CDR3, the DNA is TGTGCCAGCTATCAACCCTCTGGCGGGGGGATTTTCGAGCAGTACTTC.

This clone was recorded once. For the CDR3, the DNA is TGCAGCCACAGGGACGGGGCTAACTATGGCTACACCTTC. This codes for CSHRDGANYGYTF. The chain links TRBV29-1 to TRBJ1-2; tentatively, D is TRBD1 (6 bases). Germline lookup yields CDR1 SQVTM and CDR2 ANQGSEA. Between the trimmed V and J ends, which lost 8 bases and 0 bases, there was a span of 13 bases. This CDR3 comprises 13 residues.

The J gene is TRBJ2-7, the V gene TRBV6-1; 11 nucleotides match TRBD2. CDR3 length equals 16 residues. Germline CDR1 and CDR2: MNHNS and SASEGT. Losses at the gene ends were 2 bases for V and 5 bases for J; bases not matched to a gene: 8. The CDR3 bases are TGTGCCAGCAGTGAATTTATAGCGGGGGGGTCCCACGAGCAGTACTTC. This gives the protein CASSEFIAGGSHEQYF.

The chain has TRBV9 and TRBJ1-3; D ambiguous. Germline V gene sequence: CDR1 SGDLS, CDR2 YYNGEE. The CDR3 runs 16 residues. With 3 bases removed from V and 3 bases from J, the gap between germline ends came to 16 bases. The CDR3 spells CASSASRTRGGNTIYF. The CDR3 coding sequence is TGTGCCAGCAGCGCCTCGAGGACCAGAGGTGGAAACACCATATATTTT.

The chain carries TRBV10-1 and TRBJ2-7; 11 positions match TRBD2. The CDR3 spans 16 residues. The germline CDR1 and CDR2 sequences are WNHNN and SYGVQD (reference sequence). V trimming: 3 bases; J trimming: 2 bases; junction bases outside the gene matches: 6. The CDR3 protein is CASSDWGTSGTYEQYF. Written as DNA, the CDR3 is TGCGCCAGCAGTGATTGGGGGACTAGCGGAACCTACGAGCAGTACTTC.

This chain uses TRBV5-8 with TRBJ1-2, with D uncertain. Germline values: CDR1 SGHTS, CDR2 YDEGEE. The CDR3 totals 15 residues. V was trimmed by 1 base and J by 7 bases, leaving 17 bases between them. Here the CDR3 reads CASSLSLEGTAGYTF. CDR3 nucleotide sequence: TGTGCCAGCAGCTTGTCTTTGGAAGGAACGGCTGGCTACACCTTC.